Each of the 3 T cell receptor beta chains below was sequenced from the same sample in a study of blood T cell repertoires in COVID-19. Assay used: immunoSEQ multiplex PCR; TCRdb lists only in-frame clones, some missing. The sample carries some 160,000 clones, 88% recorded once. Sequenced sample: peripheral blood. These TCRs come from a man over 45 who had recovered from COVID-19.

The rearrangement joins TRBV30 to TRBJ2-3, with TRBD2 matching 11 bases. With 1 base clipped from V and 0 bases from J, the junction kept 6 bases outside the gene matches. Germline CDR1 GTSNPN, CDR2 SVGIG (reference sequence). The CDR3 has 17 amino acids. The CDR3 sequence: CAWSAVAGGLSTDTQYF. The DNA of the CDR3 is TGTGCCTGGAGTGCGGTAGCGGGGGGGCTAAGCACAGATACGCAGTATTTT.

This chain connects TRBV6-2 or TRBV6-3 to TRBJ1-1; 7 bases match TRBD1. Losses at the gene ends were 0 bases for V and 1 base for J; bases not matched to a gene: 2. Germline assignment: CDR1 MNHEY and CDR2 SVGEGT. The CDR3 runs to 15 residues. CDR3 residues: CASSYSRQGNTEAFF. DNA for the CDR3: TGTGCCAGCAGTTACTCGAGACAGGGGAACACTGAAGCTTTCTTT.

The chain carries TRBV5-1 and TRBJ1-1; D gene uncertain. The CDR3 sequence is 15 residues long. The germline V and J ends were trimmed by 2 bases and 1 base, with 12 bases remaining between them. The V gene's germline CDR1 is SGHRS and CDR2 YFSETQ. The CDR3: CASSFWSTENTEAFF. CDR3 nucleotide sequence: TGCGCCAGCAGCTTTTGGAGCACTGAGAACACTGAAGCTTTCTTT. Variable domain in full (rest from reference TRBV5-1 and TRBJ1-1): KAGVTQTPRYLIKTRGQQVTLSCSPISGHRSVSWYQQTPGQGLQFLFEYFSETQRNKGNFPGRFSGRQFSNSRSEMNVSTLELGDSALYLCASSFWSTENTEAFFGQGTRLTVV.